The 26 T cell receptor beta chains listed next were all sequenced from one sample in a study of blood T cells in healthy people across ages. PCR was performed a second time for about 6 to 12 cycles using a sample-barcoded 5' primer and a J-beta primer mix. TCRdb called the 5' RACE reads again in MiXCR, with one record for every CDR3 protein. This sample has 1.5 million to 2 million distinct CDR3 sequences, with 40% to 55% found just once. Sequencing input: blood. The source is a woman aged 40 to 55 in good health.

This clonotype was seen more than once but under ten times. V and J are TRBV7-9 and TRBJ2-7, with TRBD1 matching 9 bases. CDR1 is SEHNR and CDR2 is FQNEAQ in the germline V gene (reference sequence). V dropped 4 bases and J dropped 4; count of bases not matched to a gene: 8. The CDR3 length is 15 residues. CDR3 region: CASSSPTGGLYEQYF. The CDR3 DNA reads as TGTGCCAGCAGCTCACCGACAGGGGGACTTTACGAGCAGTACTTC.

Only a few counts were recorded for this clonotype. The chain is built from TRBV12-3 or TRBV12-4 and TRBJ2-1; 13 nucleotides match TRBD2. The junction had 5 bases not matched to a gene; V was cut back by 6 bases and J by 3 bases. The CDR3 has 16 amino acids. The CDR3: CASSTGLAGIYNEQFF. CDR3 bases: TGTGCCAGCAGCACGGGACTAGCGGGGATCTACAATGAGCAGTTCTTC.

CDR3 coding DNA: TGTGCCAGCAGCGTGGACAGCGCCTACAATGAGCAGTTCTTC. Translation gives CASSVDSAYNEQFF. The chain recombines TRBV11-2 with TRBJ2-1, with D possibly TRBD1 on 6 matching bases. V lost 5 bases and J lost 2, with 10 bases in between. Per the germline V gene, CDR1 is SGHAT and CDR2 is FQNNGV. CDR3 length equals 14 residues.

V usage is TRBV7-2 and J usage is TRBJ2-7, with D uncertain. The ends were cut back, 1 base at V and 3 bases at J, with 10 bases in the middle. The CDR3 is 14 amino acids. Germline V gene sequence: CDR1 SGHTA, CDR2 FQGNSA. The CDR3 region has the DNA TGTGCCAGCAGCTTAGTTAGCAAGAACTACGAGCAGTACTTC. Translation: CASSLVSKNYEQYF. Based on the CDR3 plus reference TRBV7-2 and TRBJ2-7, the full variable domain is GAGVSQSPSNKVTEKGKDVELRCDPISGHTALYWYRQSLGQGLEFLIYFQGNSAPDKSGLPSDRFSAERTGGSVSTLTIQRTQQEDSAVYLCASSLVSKNYEQYFGPGTRLTVT.

The chain combines TRBV28 with TRBJ2-5; D may be TRBD1 (6 bases). The last part of the DNA fits TRBJ2-7 better; the J call may be wrong. In germline, CDR1 is MDHEN, CDR2 SYDVKM. The CDR3 is 13 amino acids. CDR3 sequence: CASKRQGTDEQYF. The CDR3 DNA reads TGTGCCAGCAAAAGGCAGGGGACCGACGAGCAGTACTTC.

The chain carries TRBV9 and TRBJ1-4; 7 nucleotides line up with TRBD1. The CDR3 covers 15 residues. Germline CDR1 SGDLS, CDR2 YYNGEE. V lost 2 bases and J lost 7; bases outside the gene matches: 8. In DNA form, the CDR3 reads TGTGCCAGCAGCGTCTCGACAGGGAAGGGTGAAAAACTGTTTTTT. Protein sequence: CASSVSTGKGEKLFF.

V is TRBV20-1 and J is TRBJ1-5; 9 bases fit TRBD1. The junction had 5 bases not matched to a gene; V was cut back by 3 bases and J by 2 bases. The CDR3 is 15 amino acids. Germline CDR1 DFQATT, CDR2 SNEGSKA (reference sequence). In nucleotides, the CDR3 is TGCAGTGCTAGCGGGACAGGGTTGGGCAATCAGCCCCAGCATTTT. Residues: CSASGTGLGNQPQHF.

This clonotype was seen a few times. One end of the junction is discordant with germline, which a read error may explain. V is TRBV20-1 and J is TRBJ1-5; 9 positions match TRBD1. The CDR3 length is 16 residues. Germline loops: CDR1 DFQATT, CDR2 SNEGSKA (reference sequence). This chain's CDR3 is CSARELGTGSNQPQHF. CDR3 coding DNA: TGTAGTGCTAGAGAATTGGGGACAGGGAGCAATCAGCCCCAGCATTTT.

The DNA for the CDR3 is TGCAGCGTCTCGGACAGGGGGATCTGCGGCTACACCTTC. Encoded protein: CSVSDRGICGYTF. This chain links TRBV29-1 with TRBJ1-2; 10 bases are a match to TRBD1. Germline V lookup: CDR1 SQVTM, CDR2 ANQGSEA. With V trimmed by 6 bases and J by 8 bases, 9 bases remained unmatched. The CDR3 totals 13 residues. Complete variable domain (other parts from reference TRBV29-1 and TRBJ1-2): SAVISQKPSRDICQRGTSLTIQCQVDSQVTMMFWYRQQPGQSLTLIATANQGSEATYESGFVIDKFPISRPNLTFSTLTVSNMSPEDSSIYLCSVSDRGICGYTFGSGTRLTVV.

This clonotype was seen a handful of times. The chain uses TRBV20-1 and TRBJ1-2; D is unresolved. The CDR3 sequence is 13 residues long. Trimming took 5 bases from V and 4 from J, leaving 14 bases between them. CDR1 is DFQATT, CDR2 SNEGSKA, per germline (reference sequence). The CDR3: CSAVERALYGYTF. In DNA, the CDR3 is TGCAGTGCTGTTGAGAGGGCCCTCTATGGCTACACCTTC.

This chain connects TRBV2 to TRBJ2-5; D remains unclear. Germline V gene sequence: CDR1 SNHLY, CDR2 FYNNEI. This CDR3 is built from 14 residues. Trimming shortened V by 4 bases and J by 1 base, and 10 bases separated the two germline ends. In nucleotides, the CDR3 is TGTGCCAGCAGTGCGGCACAGATCCAAGAGACCCAGTACTTC. This encodes CASSAAQIQETQYF.

This clonotype was found many times. The J gene is TRBJ2-7, the V gene TRBV6-6; tentative D call: TRBD1 (5 bases). CDR1 MNHNY and CDR2 SVGAGI come from the germline V gene (reference sequence). The CDR3 is made up of 13 amino acids. V was clipped by 6 bases and J by 4 bases, with 13 bases between them. The CDR3 DNA is TGTGCCAGCAGACGGTCAGGGAATTACGAGCAGTACTTC. Translating it yields CASRRSGNYEQYF.

This clonotype was counted between two and nine times. This chain joins TRBV6-1 and TRBJ2-1; 9 nucleotides align to TRBD1. The CDR3 has 14 residues. The J segment lost 6 bases and the V segment lost 10 bases, leaving 10 bases of the junction unmatched. CDR1 is MNHNS and CDR2 is SASEGT in the germline V gene. CDR3 protein: CATRAGQGSNEQFF. The CDR3 DNA reads TGTGCCACCCGCGCGGGACAGGGTTCCAATGAGCAGTTCTTC.

This clonotype was counted a few times. The chain joins TRBV11-3 to TRBJ2-2, with a possible D match to TRBD1 (6 bases). Germline V gene sequence: CDR1 SGHNT, CDR2 YENEEA. The CDR3 is 15 amino acids. Trimming took off 2 bases at V and 1 base at J, with 8 bases between the two ends. The CDR3 nucleotides read TGTGCCAGCAGCTTACGGACAGTGAACACCGGGGAGCTGTTTTTT. It specifies CASSLRTVNTGELFF.

V and J are TRBV28 and TRBJ2-3; the D gene is possibly TRBD2 (6 bases). The V gene lost 5 bases and the J gene lost 0 bases, with 12 bases spanning the gap. This CDR3 spans 15 amino acids. Germline V gene sequence: CDR1 MDHEN, CDR2 SYDVKM. The CDR3 region has the DNA TGTGCCAGCAGTGAAATTAGCGGAAGCACAGATACGCAGTATTTT. It specifies CASSEISGSTDTQYF.

This clonotype was picked up a small number of times. The chain couples TRBV4-1 to TRBJ2-3; 9 bases map to TRBD1. V lost 3 bases to trimming and J lost 0 bases; unmatched junction nucleotides: 4. CDR1 is MGHRA, CDR2 YSYEKL, per germline. This CDR3 spans 16 amino acids. The CDR3 here is CASSQWTGASTDTQYF. In nucleotides, the CDR3 is TGCGCCAGCAGCCAGTGGACAGGGGCAAGCACAGATACGCAGTATTTT.

The chain joins TRBV5-1 to TRBJ2-1, with 14 bases aligning to TRBD2. The J call is uncertain, as TRBJ2-7 better fits the DNA end. The CDR3 is made up of 20 amino acids. CDR1 and CDR2 from the germline V gene are SGHRS and YFSETQ. CDR3 sequence reads: CASSYIPGLAGVSSYNEQYF. CDR3 DNA: TGCGCCAGCAGCTACATACCGGGACTAGCGGGGGTGAGCTCCTACAATGAGCAGTACTTC.

The sample holds a few counts of this clonotype. The V and J genes are TRBV4-3 and TRBJ2-7, with 7 bases fitting TRBD1. The J call may be faulty, since TRBJ2-5 better matches the DNA end. The CDR3 loop spans 14 amino acids. CDR1 LGHNA and CDR2 YSLEER come from the germline V gene. For the CDR3, the DNA is TGCGCCAGCAGCCCATTCGACAGGGAAGAGACCCAGTACTTC. Its translation: CASSPFDREETQYF.

This clonotype occurred a few times. The chain employs TRBV20-1 and TRBJ1-2; D not resolved. The V gene's germline CDR1 is DFQATT and CDR2 SNEGSKA (reference sequence). The CDR3 totals 11 residues. Trimming left V 5 bases short and J 8 bases short, with 12 bases between. In nucleotides, the CDR3 is TGCAGTGCTCTCTTTTTTGAAGGCTACACCTTC. Translating it yields CSALFFEGYTF.

There are a few counts of this clonotype. This sequence joins TRBV5-1 and TRBJ2-1; 10 bases are a match to TRBD2. The V gene's germline CDR1 is SGHRS and CDR2 YFSETQ. The junction had 7 bases not matched to a gene; V was cut back by 4 bases and J by 3 bases. The CDR3 loop spans 16 amino acids. CDR3 bases: TGCGCCAGCAGCCCAAGCGGGGGGGAACTCTACAATGAGCAGTTCTTC. Translating gives CASSPSGGELYNEQFF. Complete variable domain (other parts from reference TRBV5-1 and TRBJ2-1): KAGVTQTPRYLIKTRGQQVTLSCSPISGHRSVSWYQQTPGQGLQFLFEYFSETQRNKGNFPGRFSGRQFSNSRSEMNVSTLELGDSALYLCASSPSGGELYNEQFFGPGTRLTVL.

The CDR3 loop is CASSYRGFDGYTF. DNA for the CDR3: TGTGCCAGCAGTTACCGGGGTTTCGATGGCTACACCTTC. The J gene is TRBJ1-2, the V gene TRBV6-2 or TRBV6-3; D is unresolved. V was trimmed by 2 bases and J by 6 bases, leaving 10 bases between them. CDR3 length: 13 amino acids. Germline CDR1 MNHEY, CDR2 SVGEGT.

The rearrangement uses TRBV29-1 and TRBJ2-5, with 9 bases identical to TRBD1. The assigned J gene may be wrong: the sequence end matches TRBJ2-7 better. Germline assignment: CDR1 SQVTM and CDR2 ANQGSEA. CDR3 length equals 12 residues. The CDR3 here is CSGGQGSAEQYF. Here the CDR3 DNA reads TGCAGCGGCGGACAGGGGTCAGCCGAGCAGTACTTC.

The chain joins TRBV12-3 or TRBV12-4 to TRBJ1-5, with D possibly matching TRBD1 (6 bases). Trimming took 1 base from V and 3 from J, leaving 10 bases between them. This CDR3 has 15 amino acids. The CDR3 DNA is TGTGCCAGCAGTTTAGTTCAGGGGATCAATCAGCCCCAGCATTTT. This sequence encodes CASSLVQGINQPQHF.

This sequence joins TRBV3-1 and TRBJ2-5; D is unresolved. Matching the DNA end better, TRBJ2-7 makes the J call doubtful. In germline, CDR1 is LGHDT, CDR2 YNNKEL (reference sequence). The CDR3 runs 14 residues. In DNA form, the CDR3 reads TGTGCCAGCAGCCAAGGATTTAGGGCCCCCGAGCAGTACTTC. Its protein is CASSQGFRAPEQYF.

This clonotype turned up a few times. This rearrangement joins TRBV7-2 to TRBJ1-5, with D perhaps matching TRBD1 (6 bases). This CDR3 has 16 amino acids. Germline V gives CDR1 SGHTA, CDR2 FQGNSA. V dropped 2 bases and J dropped 9 bases, with 20 bases sitting between them. CDR3 coding DNA: TGTGCCAGCAGCTTAATCGGGGGCAACAACGGGCTGCCCCAGCATTTT. This codes for CASSLIGGNNGLPQHF.

The chain is built from TRBV29-1 and TRBJ2-3, with 15 bases aligning to TRBD2. The J segment lost 3 bases and the V segment lost 6 bases, leaving 1 base of the junction unmatched. The CDR3 contains 14 residues. The germline gives CDR1 SQVTM, CDR2 ANQGSEA. The CDR3 DNA is TGCAGCGTCGGGACTAGCGGGGGGACAGATACGCAGTATTTT. Protein: CSVGTSGGTDTQYF.